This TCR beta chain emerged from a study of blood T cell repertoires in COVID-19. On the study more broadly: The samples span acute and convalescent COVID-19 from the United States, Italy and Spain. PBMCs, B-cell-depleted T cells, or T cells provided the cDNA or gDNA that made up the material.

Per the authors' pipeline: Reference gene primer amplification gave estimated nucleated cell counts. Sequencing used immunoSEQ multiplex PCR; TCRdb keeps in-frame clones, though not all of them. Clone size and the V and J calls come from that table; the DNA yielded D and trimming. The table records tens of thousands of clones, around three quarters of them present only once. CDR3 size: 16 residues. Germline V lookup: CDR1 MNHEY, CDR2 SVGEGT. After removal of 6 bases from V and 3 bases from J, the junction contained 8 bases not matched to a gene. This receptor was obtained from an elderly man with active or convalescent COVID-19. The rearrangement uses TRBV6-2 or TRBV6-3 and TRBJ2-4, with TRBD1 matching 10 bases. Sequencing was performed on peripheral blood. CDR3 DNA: TGTGCCAGCAGCCCCCCCCGGACAGGGGGCAAAAACATTCAGTACTTC. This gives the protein CASSPPRTGGKNIQYF.